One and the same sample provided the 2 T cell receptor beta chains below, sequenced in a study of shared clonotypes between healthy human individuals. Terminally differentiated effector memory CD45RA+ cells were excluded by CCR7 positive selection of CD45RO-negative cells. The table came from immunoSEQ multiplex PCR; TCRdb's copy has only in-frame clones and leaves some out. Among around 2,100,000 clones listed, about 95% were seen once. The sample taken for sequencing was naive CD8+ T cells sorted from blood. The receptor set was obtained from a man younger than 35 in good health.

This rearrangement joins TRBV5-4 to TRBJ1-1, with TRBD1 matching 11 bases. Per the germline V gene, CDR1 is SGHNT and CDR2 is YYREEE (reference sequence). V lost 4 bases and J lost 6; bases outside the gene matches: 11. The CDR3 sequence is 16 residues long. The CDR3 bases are TGTGCCAGCAGCCCATTCCCCGGGACAGGGGGACCTGAAGCTTTCTTT. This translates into CASSPFPGTGGPEAFF.

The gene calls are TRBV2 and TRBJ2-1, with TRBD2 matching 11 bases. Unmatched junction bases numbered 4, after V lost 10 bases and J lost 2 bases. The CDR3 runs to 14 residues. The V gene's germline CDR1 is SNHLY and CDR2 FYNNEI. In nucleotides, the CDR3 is TGTGCCATCCTAGCGGGAGGACCCTACAATGAGCAGTTCTTC. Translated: CAILAGGPYNEQFF.